Detailed here is one T cell receptor beta chain. Its target is unknown. This specimen belongs to a study of shared clonotypes between healthy human individuals. The CDR3 is 16 residues long. V lost 5 bases, J lost 4 bases, and 9 bases stayed unmatched. The germline gives CDR1 MDHEN, CDR2 SYDVKM. Repertoires were generated with immunoSEQ multiplex PCR, while TCRdb's copy carries only in-frame clones and drops some. The sample lists around 1.1 million clones; approximately 80% were seen once. General study findings and limits: Clonotype sharing among donors, it was expected, would be affected by sequencing depth. Shared across four donors were roughly 4.8% of the naive CD4 clonotypes. A limitation of the genetic and exposure-history diversity represented arose from few donors.

The clonotype comes from a man between 18 and 35 years old in good health. Some clones in this sample may be carry-over from other donors' samples. The sequencing sample was made of memory CD4+ T cells from PBMCs. Subset: CD45RA-negative fraction. This sequence joins TRBV28 and TRBJ2-7, with 12 bases matching TRBD2. The CDR3 DNA sequence: TGTGCCAGCAGTAACCGTCGACTAGCGGGAGAGTACGAGCAGTACTTC. Protein: CASSNRRLAGEYEQYF.